The subject of this entry is one TCR beta chain. Primers: 60 Vbeta forward and 13 Jbeta reverse. TCRdb's copy holds only in-frame clones and misses some; the assay was immunoSEQ multiplex PCR. The profile shows around 120,000 clones, about 80% of them singletons. Germline CDR1 LGHNA, CDR2 YSLEER. The CDR3 is made up of 14 amino acids. V lost 3 bases and J lost 2, with 11 bases in between. The data are from a study of cytomegalovirus exposure and HLA in healthy donors. V usage is TRBV4-3 and J usage is TRBJ2-7, with no clear D. This receptor was identified in a female donor in good health and CMV-seropositive. Sequenced input: PBMCs. The CDR3 here is CASSQQKETYEQYF. The CDR3 DNA sequence: TGCGCCAGCAGCCAGCAGAAAGAAACCTACGAGCAGTACTTC.